These T cell receptor beta chains were read from a single sample in a study of blood T cell repertoires in COVID-19. Libraries were prepared by immunoSEQ multiplex PCR; TCRdb keeps only in-frame clonotypes and omits some of them. Seen here are tens of thousands of clones, around 91% observed once, and the top ten hold 0.4% to 0.55%. Sequencing was done on a sample of peripheral blood. The receptors originated from a man aged 50-60 years with COVID-19, enrolled during active disease. Both conserved end residues are part of each CDR3. D genes are given only for firm matches. Size is stated for part of the rows, as once, few or many counts, or as a class when the clone is expanded.

CASSAGGTYGYTF | TGTGCCAGCAGCGCAGGGGGTACCTATGGCTACACCTTC | NA | TRBJ1-2 | TRBD1 | TRBV6-5
CASSYQNEQYF | TGTGCCAGCAGCTACCAGAACGAGCAGTACTTC | NA | TRBJ2-7 | NA | TRBV7-9
CASSQGDGGADLYNEQFF | TGTGCCAGCAGCCAAGGGGATGGTGGCGCGGACTTGTACAATGAGCAGTTCTTC | NA | TRBJ2-1 | NA | TRBV4-2
CASSMGARQGNEKLFF | TGTGCCAGTAGTATGGGCGCCCGACAGGGCAATGAAAAACTGTTTTTT | NA | TRBJ1-4 | TRBD1 | TRBV19
CASSLGQGPYEQYF | TGTGCCAGCAGTTTAGGGCAGGGCCCCTACGAGCAGTACTTC | NA | TRBJ2-7 | NA | TRBV28
CASSLGPGWNTEAFF | TGTGCCAGCAGCTTAGGGCCAGGTTGGAACACTGAAGCTTTCTTT | NA | TRBJ1-1 | NA | TRBV7-2
CASRRLAERYEQYF | TGTGCCAGCAGGCGACTAGCGGAAAGATACGAGCAGTACTTC | NA | TRBJ2-7 | TRBD2 | TRBV11-2
CASSPRLTQANYGYTF | TGTGCCAGCAGCCCTCGCTTAACCCAAGCCAACTATGGCTACACCTTC | once | TRBJ1-2 | NA | TRBV16
CATSDLHQGMRGYGYTF | TGTGCCACCAGTGATTTGCACCAGGGTATGCGGGGCTATGGCTACACCTTC | NA | TRBJ1-2 | NA | TRBV24-1
CASTFKPGKRSNQPQHF | TGTGCCAGCACCTTCAAACCAGGGAAACGAAGCAATCAGCCCCAGCATTTT | NA | TRBJ1-5 | NA | TRBV25-1
CASSIDSRGETQYF | TGTGCCAGTAGTATAGATTCAAGGGGAGAGACCCAGTACTTC | NA | TRBJ2-5 | NA | TRBV19
CASSHDGTELYEQYF | TGCGCCAGCAGCCACGACGGGACAGAGCTTTACGAGCAGTACTTC | NA | TRBJ2-7 | TRBD1 | TRBV5-1
CASSKREVYDTQYF | TGTGCCAGCAGTAAGCGGGAGGTATATGATACGCAGTATTTT | NA | TRBJ2-3 | TRBD2 | TRBV6-5
CASSQDMGRVQNEKLFF | TGTGCCAGCAGCCAAGACATGGGGAGGGTCCAAAATGAAAAACTGTTTTTT | NA | TRBJ1-4 | NA | TRBV4-2
CASSLDGTAQETQYF | TGTGCCAGCAGCTTAGATGGGACAGCCCAAGAGACCCAGTACTTC | NA | TRBJ2-5 | TRBD1 | TRBV11-3
CASSRDRGAYEQYF | TGTGCCAGCAGCCGGGACAGGGGTGCCTACGAGCAGTACTTC | NA | TRBJ2-7 | TRBD1 | TRBV7-2
CASSEYNEQYF | TGTGCCAGCAGTGAATACAACGAGCAGTACTTC | NA | TRBJ2-7 | NA | TRBV6-1
CASSRRTGTGNFRETDTQYF | TGCGCCAGCAGCCGACGGACCGGGACAGGGAATTTTCGGGAGACAGATACGCAGTATTTT | NA | TRBJ2-3 | TRBD1 | TRBV4-1
CASSEGGMAKNIQYF | TGTGCCAGCAGTGAAGGAGGAATGGCCAAAAACATTCAGTACTTC | NA | TRBJ2-4 | NA | TRBV6-1
CASSIQVGWDGYTF | TGTGCCAGTAGTATCCAGGTCGGTTGGGATGGCTACACCTTC | NA | TRBJ1-2 | NA | TRBV19
CASSLGGRLAGYEQYF | TGTGCCAGCAGTTTGGGCGGGAGGTTGGCAGGCTACGAGCAGTACTTC | NA | TRBJ2-7 | TRBD2 | TRBV28
CSASKPGSQETQYF | TGCAGTGCTAGTAAGCCGGGATCCCAAGAGACCCAGTACTTC | few | TRBJ2-5 | NA | TRBV20-1
CASSTDTNTEAFF | TGTGCCAGCAGCACGGACACTAACACTGAAGCTTTCTTT | NA | TRBJ1-1 | NA | TRBV2
CASSDSGGSYNEQFF | TGTGCCAGCAGTGATAGCGGGGGCTCCTACAATGAGCAGTTCTTC | NA | TRBJ2-1 | TRBD2 | TRBV2
CSASAGNEKLFF | TGCAGCGCCTCCGCAGGCAATGAAAAACTGTTTTTT | few | TRBJ1-4 | NA | TRBV29-1
CASSSTGYNEQFF | TGTGCCAGCAGTTCGACAGGGTACAATGAGCAGTTCTTC | NA | TRBJ2-1 | TRBD1 | TRBV6-5
CASSQDRARHHNEQFF | TGCGCCAGCAGCCAAGACCGTGCGAGGCACCACAATGAGCAGTTCTTC | NA | TRBJ2-1 | NA | TRBV4-3
CASQKPSTDTQYF | TGTGCCAGCCAGAAACCTAGCACAGATACGCAGTATTTT | once | TRBJ2-3 | NA | TRBV28
CASSLAVTADQPQHF | TGTGCCAGCAGCTTGGCCGTGACAGCTGATCAGCCCCAGCATTTT | NA | TRBJ1-5 | NA | TRBV5-5
CASSSTGNTEAFF | TGTGCCAGCAGCTCGACAGGGAACACTGAAGCTTTCTTT | NA | TRBJ1-1 | NA | TRBV6-6
CASSAGQGARTYEQYF | TGCGCCAGCAGCGCGGGACAGGGGGCCCGCACCTACGAGCAGTACTTC | NA | TRBJ2-7 | TRBD1 | TRBV5-1
CASSLDTATQNSPLHF | TGCGCCAGCAGCTTGGATACAGCAACTCAAAATTCACCCCTCCACTTT | NA | TRBJ1-6 | NA | TRBV5-1